Sequencing of this TCR beta chain was carried out in a study of CD8 T cells in ankylosing spondylitis. CDR1 is SNHLY, CDR2 FYNNEI, per germline. Trimming stripped 3 bases from V and 2 bases from J, with 10 bases between. This CDR3 has 14 amino acids. This clonotype was detected a few times. TCRdb recomputed calls from the 5' RACE reads with MiXCR, one row per CDR3 protein. The repertoire includes some 52,000 distinct CDR3 sequences, 7.4% of them detected once, and about 8.5% sits in the top ten. Sequencing used blood, either unsorted or a sorted T cell fraction (not recorded which). This sequence originates from a female donor with ankylosing spondylitis or in good health (not recorded which). The genes are TRBV2 and TRBJ2-5; D gene unclear. The CDR3 region has the DNA TGTGCCAGCAGTGAGCTCGGAGCACAAGAGACCCAGTACTTC. This codes for CASSELGAQETQYF.